The clone carrying this T cell receptor beta chain showed up just once. Other DNA sequences of this sample code for an identical CDR3. The germline V gene encodes CDR1 MNHEY and CDR2 SVGAGI. The CDR3 is made up of 15 amino acids. Germline trimming cut 6 bases from V and 6 bases from J; bases unmatched to any gene: 7. The sample is drawn from a study of blood T cell repertoires in COVID-19. Study-level information: Acute-phase and convalescent COVID-19 samples originated in the United States, Italy and Spain. The cDNA or gDNA used as material had been derived from T cells, B-cell-depleted T cells, or PBMCs.

Assay: immunoSEQ multiplex PCR; the TCRdb copy retains only in-frame clones and omits some. Of fewer than 400,000 clones in the sample, over 70% are singletons; the top ten hold 2.5% to 3%. The TCR comes from a man aged 30-40 years with active or convalescent COVID-19. The J gene is TRBJ2-1, the V gene TRBV6-5, with 11 bases identical to TRBD1. The sequencing sample was made of peripheral blood. CDR3 coding DNA: TGTGCCAGCAGCCGCACCGGGACAGGGGGCAATGAGCAGTTCTTC. It is translated as CASSRTGTGGNEQFF.